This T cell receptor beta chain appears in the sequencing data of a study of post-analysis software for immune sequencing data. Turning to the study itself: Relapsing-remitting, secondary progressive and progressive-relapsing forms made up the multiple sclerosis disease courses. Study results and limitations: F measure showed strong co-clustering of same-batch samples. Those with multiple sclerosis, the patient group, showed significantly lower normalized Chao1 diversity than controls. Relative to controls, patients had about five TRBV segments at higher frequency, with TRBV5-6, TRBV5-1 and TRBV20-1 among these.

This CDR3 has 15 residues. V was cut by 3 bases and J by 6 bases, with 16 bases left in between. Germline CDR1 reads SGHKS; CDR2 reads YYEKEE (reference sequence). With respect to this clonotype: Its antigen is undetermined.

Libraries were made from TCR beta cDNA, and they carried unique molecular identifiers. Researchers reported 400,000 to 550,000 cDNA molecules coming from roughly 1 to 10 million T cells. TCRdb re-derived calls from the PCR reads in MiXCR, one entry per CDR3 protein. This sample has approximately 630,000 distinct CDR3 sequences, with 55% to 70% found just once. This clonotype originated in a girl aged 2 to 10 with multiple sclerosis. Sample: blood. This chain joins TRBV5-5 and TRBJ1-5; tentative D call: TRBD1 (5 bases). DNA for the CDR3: TGTGCCAGCAGCTGGGACTTTTACGGGGTTCAGCCCCAGCATTTT. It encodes CASSWDFYGVQPQHF.